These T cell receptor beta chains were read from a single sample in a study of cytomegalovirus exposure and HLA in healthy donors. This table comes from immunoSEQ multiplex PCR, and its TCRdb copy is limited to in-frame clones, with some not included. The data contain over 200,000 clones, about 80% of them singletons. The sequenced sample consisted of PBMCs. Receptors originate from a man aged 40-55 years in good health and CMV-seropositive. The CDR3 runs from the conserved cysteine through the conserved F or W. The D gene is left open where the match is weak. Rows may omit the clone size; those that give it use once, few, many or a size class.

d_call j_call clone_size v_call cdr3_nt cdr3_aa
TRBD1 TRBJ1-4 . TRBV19 TGTGCCAGTAGTATAGCCCGGGACAGGGAATCTAATGAAAAACTGTTTTTT CASSIARDRESNEKLFF
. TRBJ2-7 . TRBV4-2 TGTGCCAGCAGCCAAGGCCACGGAGACTTACTACGGGAGCAGTACTTC CASSQGHGDLLREQYF
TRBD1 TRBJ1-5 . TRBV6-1 TGTGCCAGCAGTGTGGACAGGGGGTCGAGACAGCCCCAGCATTTT CASSVDRGSRQPQHF
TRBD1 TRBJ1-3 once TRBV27 TGTGCCAGCAGTCCGTTACGGGACAGGCAATGGGGAAACACCATATATTTT CASSPLRDRQWGNTIYF
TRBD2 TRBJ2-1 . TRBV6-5 TGTGCCAGCAGTTTAGCGGGAGCCCGCAATGAGCAGTTCTTC CASSLAGARNEQFF
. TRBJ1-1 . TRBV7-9 TGTGCCAGCAGCTTTCTGGGGCACACTGAAGCTTTCTTT CASSFLGHTEAFF
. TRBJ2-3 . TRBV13 TGTGCCAGCAGCCCGCGGACAGCCCGCACAGATACGCAGTATTTT CASSPRTARTDTQYF
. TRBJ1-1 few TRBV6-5 TGTGCCAGCAGTTACTCGATCGGGGGGAACACTGAAGCTTTCTTT CASSYSIGGNTEAFF
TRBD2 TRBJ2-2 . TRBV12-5 TGTGCTAGTGGCCTGGGACTAGCGGGGGACACCGGGGAGCTGTTTTTT CASGLGLAGDTGELFF
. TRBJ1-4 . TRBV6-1 TGTGCCAGCAGTTATGGAGGGAGCGGTGAAAAACTGTTTTTT CASSYGGSGEKLFF
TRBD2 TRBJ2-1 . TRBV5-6 TGTGCCAGCAGCTTCGGCTTAGCGGGAGGGTCCTACAACAATGAGCAGTTCTTC CASSFGLAGGSYNNEQFF
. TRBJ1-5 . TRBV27 TGTGCCAGCAGTGACCGACAGGCGATCAATCAGCCCCAGCATTTT CASSDRQAINQPQHF
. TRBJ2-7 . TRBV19 TGTGCCAGTAGTATACCAGGCTACGAGCAGTACTTC CASSIPGYEQYF
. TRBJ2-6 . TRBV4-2 TGTGCCAGCAGCCAAGGGTCAGGGGTTGGCGGGGCCAACGTCCTGACTTTC CASSQGSGVGGANVLTF
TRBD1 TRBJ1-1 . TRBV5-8 TGTGCCAGCAGCTTGGTAGGGGGCAACACTGAAGCTTTCTTT CASSLVGGNTEAFF
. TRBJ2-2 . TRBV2 TGTGCCAGCAGTGGAGGAAACACCGGGGAGCTGTTTTTT CASSGGNTGELFF
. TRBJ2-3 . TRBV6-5 TGTGCCAGCAGGGGGGCATCCAACACAGATACGCAGTATTTT CASRGASNTDTQYF
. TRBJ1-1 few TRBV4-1 TGCGCCAGCAGCCAAGCTCAGGGGAGTACTGAAGCTTTCTTT CASSQAQGSTEAFF
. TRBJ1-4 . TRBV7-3 TGTGCCAGCAGCTTAAGGTCGGGTGAAAAACTGTTTTTT CASSLRSGEKLFF
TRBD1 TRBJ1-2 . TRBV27 TGTGCCAGCAGTTTGGGGGCGGGACAGCCTAACTATGGCTACACCTTC CASSLGAGQPNYGYTF
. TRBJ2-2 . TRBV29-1 TGCAGCGTCTTATACACCGGGGAGCTGTTTTTT CSVLYTGELFF
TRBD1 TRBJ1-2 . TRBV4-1 TGCGCCAGCAGCCGAGGACAGGGCGGAACCTATGGCTACACCTTC CASSRGQGGTYGYTF
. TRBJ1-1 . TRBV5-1 TGCGCCAGCAGGGAAGCCAGGGGATTAGACACTGAAGCTTTCTTT CASREARGLDTEAFF
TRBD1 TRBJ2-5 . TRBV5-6 TGTGCCAGCAGCTTGGCCGAGGGACAGGGGCTTCATGTGGGGGAGACCCAGTACTTC CASSLAEGQGLHVGETQYF
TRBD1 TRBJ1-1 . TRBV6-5 TGTGCCAGCAGTCCCGACAGGGGGAACACTGAAGCTTTCTTT CASSPDRGNTEAFF
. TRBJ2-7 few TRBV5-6 TGTGCCAGCAGCCCTAGCCCGAGAACCTACGAGCAGTACTTC CASSPSPRTYEQYF